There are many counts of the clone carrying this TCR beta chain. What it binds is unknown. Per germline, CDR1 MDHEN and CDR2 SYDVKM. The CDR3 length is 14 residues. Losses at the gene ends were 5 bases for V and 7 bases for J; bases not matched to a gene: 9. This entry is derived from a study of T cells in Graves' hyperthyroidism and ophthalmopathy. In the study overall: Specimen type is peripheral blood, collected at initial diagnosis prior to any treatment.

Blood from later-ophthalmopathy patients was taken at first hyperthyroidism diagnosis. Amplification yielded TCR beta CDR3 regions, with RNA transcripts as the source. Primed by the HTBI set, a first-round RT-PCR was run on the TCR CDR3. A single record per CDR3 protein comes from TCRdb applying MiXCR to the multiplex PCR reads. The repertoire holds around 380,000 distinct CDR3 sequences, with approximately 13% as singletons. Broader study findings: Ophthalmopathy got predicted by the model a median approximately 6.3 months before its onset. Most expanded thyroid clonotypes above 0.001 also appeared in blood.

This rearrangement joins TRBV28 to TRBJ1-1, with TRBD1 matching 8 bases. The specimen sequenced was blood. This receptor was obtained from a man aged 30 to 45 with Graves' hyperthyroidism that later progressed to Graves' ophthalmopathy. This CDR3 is CASSILPGGNEAFF. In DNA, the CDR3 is TGTGCCAGCAGTATCCTCCCAGGGGGCAATGAAGCTTTCTTT.